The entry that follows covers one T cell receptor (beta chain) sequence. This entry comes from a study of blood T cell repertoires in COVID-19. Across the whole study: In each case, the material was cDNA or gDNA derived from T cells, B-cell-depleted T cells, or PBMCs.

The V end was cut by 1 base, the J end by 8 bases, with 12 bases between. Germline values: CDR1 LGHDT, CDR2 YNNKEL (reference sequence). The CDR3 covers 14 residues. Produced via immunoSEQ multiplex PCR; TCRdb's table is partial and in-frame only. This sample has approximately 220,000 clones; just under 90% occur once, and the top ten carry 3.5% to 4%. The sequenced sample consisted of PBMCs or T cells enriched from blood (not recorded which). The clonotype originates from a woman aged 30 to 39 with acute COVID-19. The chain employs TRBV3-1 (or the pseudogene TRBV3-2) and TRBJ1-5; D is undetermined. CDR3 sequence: CASSQVSGGEPQHF. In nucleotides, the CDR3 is TGTGCCAGCAGCCAAGTCTCCGGAGGAGAGCCCCAGCATTTT.